This TCR beta chain was recorded in a study of T cell responses to AZD1222 COVID-19 vaccine. General study results and limits: At baseline, just a handful of AZD1222 recipients tested seropositive. Reports say nearly half of spike-specific TCRs go after unmutated variant regions. The donor group comprised mostly white British people and more females; the analysis possibly underestimated clonal diversity.

Trimming took off 4 bases at V and 4 bases at J, with 26 bases between the two ends. CDR3 size: 18 residues. The germline gives CDR1 SGHRS, CDR2 YFSETQ. On this clone: Its specificity is not known.

TCRdb's table, derived via immunoSEQ multiplex PCR, lists solely in-frame clones and lacks some. The sample holds more than 95,000 clones; about 89% are singletons and the top ten take 3.3%. The sequenced sample was peripheral blood, obtained 28 days after the second dose of the MenACWY control vaccine. The gene calls are TRBV5-1 and TRBJ1-2; D ambiguous. This sequence originates from an adult who received the MenACWY meningococcal vaccine as a control. For the CDR3, the DNA is TGCGCCAGCAGCAGCGGACTGATACAGAGCCACCCACCCTATGGCTACACCTTC. It encodes CASSSGLIQSHPPYGYTF.